Sequencing of this T cell receptor beta chain was carried out in a study of beta chain features in type 1 diabetes. Reverse transcribing all isolated RNA meant expressed TCRB transcripts were sequenced. The data were produced by immunoSEQ multiplex PCR, yet TCRdb's version contains in-frame clones alone and is incomplete. In the table there are more than 300,000 clones, 10% to 15% of which are singletons. The TCR originated in a man aged 18 to 35 in good health. The sequencing sample was made of naive CD4+ T cells from blood.

The DNA of the CDR3 is TGTGCCAGCAACCCTTGGGGAGCACAGACCCAGTACTTC. It encodes CASNPWGAQTQYF. The chain carries TRBV9 and TRBJ2-5, with a possible D match to TRBD2 (5 bases). The CDR3 is 13 amino acids. Germline loops: CDR1 SGDLS, CDR2 YYNGEE. V dropped 6 bases and J dropped 6 bases, with 15 bases sitting between them.